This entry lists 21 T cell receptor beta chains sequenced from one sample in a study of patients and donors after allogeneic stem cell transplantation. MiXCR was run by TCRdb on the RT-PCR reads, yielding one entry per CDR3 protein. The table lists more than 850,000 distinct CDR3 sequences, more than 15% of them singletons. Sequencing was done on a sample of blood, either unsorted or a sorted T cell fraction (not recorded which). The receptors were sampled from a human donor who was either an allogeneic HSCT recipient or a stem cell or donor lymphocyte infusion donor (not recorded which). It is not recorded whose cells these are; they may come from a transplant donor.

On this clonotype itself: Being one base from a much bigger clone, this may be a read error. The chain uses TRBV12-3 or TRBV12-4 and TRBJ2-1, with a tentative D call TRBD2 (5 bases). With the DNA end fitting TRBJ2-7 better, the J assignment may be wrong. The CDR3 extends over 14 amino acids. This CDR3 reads CASSRRGTDYEQYF. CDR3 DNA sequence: TGTGCCAGCAGTCGACGGGGAACGGACTACGAGCAGTACTTC.

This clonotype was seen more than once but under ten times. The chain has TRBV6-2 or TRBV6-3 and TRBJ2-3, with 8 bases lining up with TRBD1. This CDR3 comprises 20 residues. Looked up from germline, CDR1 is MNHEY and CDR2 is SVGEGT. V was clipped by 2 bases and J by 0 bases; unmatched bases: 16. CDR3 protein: CASSYDRDRPSETSTDTQYF. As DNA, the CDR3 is TGTGCCAGCAGTTACGACCGGGACAGGCCTAGCGAAACTAGCACAGATACGCAGTATTTT.

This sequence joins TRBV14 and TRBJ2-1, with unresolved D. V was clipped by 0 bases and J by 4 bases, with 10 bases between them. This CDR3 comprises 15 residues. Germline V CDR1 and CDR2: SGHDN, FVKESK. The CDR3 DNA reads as TGTGCCAGCAGCCAAGATTCTGCGGAGTACAATGAGCAGTTCTTC. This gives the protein CASSQDSAEYNEQFF.

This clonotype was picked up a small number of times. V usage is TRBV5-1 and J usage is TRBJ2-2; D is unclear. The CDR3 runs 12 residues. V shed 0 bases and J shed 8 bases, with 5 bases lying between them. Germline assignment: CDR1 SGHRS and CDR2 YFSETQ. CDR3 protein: CASSLVFGELFF. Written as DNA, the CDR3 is TGCGCCAGCAGCTTGGTTTTTGGGGAGCTGTTTTTT.

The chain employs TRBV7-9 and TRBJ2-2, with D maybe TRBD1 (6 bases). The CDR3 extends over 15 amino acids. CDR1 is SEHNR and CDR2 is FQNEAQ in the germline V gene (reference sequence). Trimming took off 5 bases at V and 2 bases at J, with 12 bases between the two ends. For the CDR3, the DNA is TGTGCCAGCAGCCCTAGGACAGTTAACACCGGGGAGCTGTTTTTT. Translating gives CASSPRTVNTGELFF.

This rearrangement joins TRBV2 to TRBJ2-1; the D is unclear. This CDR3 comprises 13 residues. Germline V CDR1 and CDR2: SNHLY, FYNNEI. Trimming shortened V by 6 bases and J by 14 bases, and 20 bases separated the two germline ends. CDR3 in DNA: TGTGCCAGCAGGGCCGCAACGGTCCTCGAGGAGTTCTTC. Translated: CASRAATVLEEFF.

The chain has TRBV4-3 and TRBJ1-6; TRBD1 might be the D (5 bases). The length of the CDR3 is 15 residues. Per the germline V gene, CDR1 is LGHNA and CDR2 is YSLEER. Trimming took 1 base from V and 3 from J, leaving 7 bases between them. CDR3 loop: CASSQGQGYNSPLHF. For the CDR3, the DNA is TGCGCCAGCAGCCAAGGCCAGGGCTATAATTCACCCCTCCACTTT.

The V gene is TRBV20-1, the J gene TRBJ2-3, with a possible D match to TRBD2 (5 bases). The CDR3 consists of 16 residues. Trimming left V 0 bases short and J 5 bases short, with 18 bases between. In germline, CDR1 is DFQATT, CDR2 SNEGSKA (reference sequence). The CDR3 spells CSARDFLASGRDTQYF. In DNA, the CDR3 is TGCAGTGCTAGAGATTTTCTAGCATCCGGTAGAGATACGCAGTATTTT.

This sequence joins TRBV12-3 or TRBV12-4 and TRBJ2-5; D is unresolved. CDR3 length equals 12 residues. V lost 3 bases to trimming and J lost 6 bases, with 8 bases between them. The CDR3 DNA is TGTGCCAGCAGTTTGGGTCAGAAGACCCAGTACTTC. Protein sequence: CASSLGQKTQYF.

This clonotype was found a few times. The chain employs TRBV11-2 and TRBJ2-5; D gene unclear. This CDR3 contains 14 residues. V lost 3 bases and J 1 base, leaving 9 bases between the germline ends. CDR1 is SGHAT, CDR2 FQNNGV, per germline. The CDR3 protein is CASSFNTGQETQYF. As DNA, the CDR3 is TGTGCCAGCAGCTTCAACACGGGCCAAGAGACCCAGTACTTC.

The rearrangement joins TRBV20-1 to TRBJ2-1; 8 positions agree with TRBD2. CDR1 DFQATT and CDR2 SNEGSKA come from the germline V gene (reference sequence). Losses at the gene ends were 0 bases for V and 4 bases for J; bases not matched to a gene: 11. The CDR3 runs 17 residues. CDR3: CSARDRRGSGRYNEQFF. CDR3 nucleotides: TGCAGTGCTAGAGATAGGAGGGGCAGCGGGAGATACAATGAGCAGTTCTTC.

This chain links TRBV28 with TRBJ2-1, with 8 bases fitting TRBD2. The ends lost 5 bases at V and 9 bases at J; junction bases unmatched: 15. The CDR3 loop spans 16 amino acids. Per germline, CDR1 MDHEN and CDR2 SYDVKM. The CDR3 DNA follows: TGTGCCAGCAGTCCCCTTCGGGGGGGCAAGGCCGTTGAGCAGTTCTTC. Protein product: CASSPLRGGKAVEQFF.

CDR3 residues: CSAPQGKPGELFF. The CDR3 DNA reads TGCAGTGCCCCCCAGGGTAAACCCGGGGAGCTGTTTTTT. The rearrangement uses TRBV20-1 and TRBJ2-2; TRBD1 is a possible D gene (5 bases). CDR3 size: 13 residues. V shed 6 bases and J shed 6 bases, with 14 bases lying between them. The germline V gene encodes CDR1 DFQATT and CDR2 SNEGSKA (reference sequence).

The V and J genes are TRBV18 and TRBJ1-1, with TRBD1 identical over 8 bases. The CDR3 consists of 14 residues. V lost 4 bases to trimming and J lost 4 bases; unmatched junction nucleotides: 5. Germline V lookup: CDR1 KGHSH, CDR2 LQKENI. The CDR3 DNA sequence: TGTGCCAGCTCACTTAGGACAGGGTCCACTGAAGCTTTCTTT. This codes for CASSLRTGSTEAFF.

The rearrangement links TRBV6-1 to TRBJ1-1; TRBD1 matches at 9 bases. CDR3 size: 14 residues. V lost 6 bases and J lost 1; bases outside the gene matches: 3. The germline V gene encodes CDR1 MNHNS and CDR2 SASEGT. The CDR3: CASRRTGANTEAFF. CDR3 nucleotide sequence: TGTGCCAGCAGACGGACAGGGGCGAACACTGAAGCTTTCTTT.

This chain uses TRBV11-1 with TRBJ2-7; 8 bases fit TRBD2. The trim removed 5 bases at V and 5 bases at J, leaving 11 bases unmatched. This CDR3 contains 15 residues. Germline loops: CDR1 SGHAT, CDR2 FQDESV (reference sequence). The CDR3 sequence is CASSPNGGRFDEQYF. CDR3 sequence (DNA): TGTGCCAGCAGCCCCAATGGCGGGAGGTTCGACGAGCAGTACTTC.

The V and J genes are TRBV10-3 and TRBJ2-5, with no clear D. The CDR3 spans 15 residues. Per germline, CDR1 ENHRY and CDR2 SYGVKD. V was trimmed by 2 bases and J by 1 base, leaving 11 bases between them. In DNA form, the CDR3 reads TGTGCCATCAGTGAGAGGGAAGACACCCAAGAGACCCAGTACTTC. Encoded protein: CAISEREDTQETQYF.

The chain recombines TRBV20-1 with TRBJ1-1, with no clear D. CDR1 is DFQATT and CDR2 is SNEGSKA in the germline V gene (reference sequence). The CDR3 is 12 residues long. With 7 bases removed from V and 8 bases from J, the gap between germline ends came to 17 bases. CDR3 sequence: CSGYLTPGEAFF. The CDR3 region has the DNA TGCAGTGGATACCTGACACCCGGGGAAGCTTTCTTT.

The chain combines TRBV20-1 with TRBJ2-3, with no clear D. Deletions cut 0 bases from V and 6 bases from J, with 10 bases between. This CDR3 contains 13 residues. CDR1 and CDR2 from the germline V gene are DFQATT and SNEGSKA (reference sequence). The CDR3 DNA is TGCAGTGCTAGAGATGGGGAAGGGGATACGCAGTATTTT. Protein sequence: CSARDGEGDTQYF.

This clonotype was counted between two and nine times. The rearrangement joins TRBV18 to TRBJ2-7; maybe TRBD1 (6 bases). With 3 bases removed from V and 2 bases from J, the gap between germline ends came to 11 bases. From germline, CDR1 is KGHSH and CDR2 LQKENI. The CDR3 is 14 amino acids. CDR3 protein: CASSPVWDTYEQYF. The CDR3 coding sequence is TGTGCCAGCTCACCCGTTTGGGACACCTACGAGCAGTACTTC.

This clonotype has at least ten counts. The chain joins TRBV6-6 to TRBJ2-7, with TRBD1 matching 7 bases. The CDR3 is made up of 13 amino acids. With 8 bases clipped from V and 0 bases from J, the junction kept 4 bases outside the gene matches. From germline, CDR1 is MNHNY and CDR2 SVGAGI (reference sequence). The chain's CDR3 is CASGRQGSYEQYF. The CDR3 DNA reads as TGTGCCAGCGGTCGACAGGGCTCCTACGAGCAGTACTTC.